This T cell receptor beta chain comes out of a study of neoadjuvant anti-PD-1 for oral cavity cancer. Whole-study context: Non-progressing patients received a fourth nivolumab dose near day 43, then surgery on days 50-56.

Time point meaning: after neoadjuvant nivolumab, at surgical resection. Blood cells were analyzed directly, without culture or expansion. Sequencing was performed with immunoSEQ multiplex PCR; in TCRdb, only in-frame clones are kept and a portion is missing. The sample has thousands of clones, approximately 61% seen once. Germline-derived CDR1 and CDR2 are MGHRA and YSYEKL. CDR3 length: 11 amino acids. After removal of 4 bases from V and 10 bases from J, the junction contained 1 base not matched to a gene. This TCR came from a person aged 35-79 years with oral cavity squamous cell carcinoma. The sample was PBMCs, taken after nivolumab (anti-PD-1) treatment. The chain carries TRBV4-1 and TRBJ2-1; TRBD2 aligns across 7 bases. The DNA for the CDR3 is TGCGCCAGCAGCCCCGGGAGGGAGCAGTTCTTC. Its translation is CASSPGREQFF.